The 12 T cell receptor beta chains in this list originate from one sample, sequenced in a study of blood T cell repertoires in COVID-19. Profiled with immunoSEQ multiplex PCR; TCRdb holds only in-frame clones, not every one. The data contain 77,000 or so clones, 80% to 90% of them singletons. Material for sequencing was peripheral blood. Source of these receptors: a man aged 45-65 years with active COVID-19.

The chain carries TRBV9 and TRBJ2-1; 13 bases match TRBD2. Germline lookup yields CDR1 SGDLS and CDR2 YYNGEE. The CDR3 has 17 amino acids. Losses at the gene ends were 4 bases for V and 7 bases for J; bases not matched to a gene: 11. Here the CDR3 reads CASSTWTSGSLGNEQFF. The DNA for the CDR3 is TGTGCCAGCAGCACCTGGACTAGCGGGAGTCTTGGGAATGAGCAGTTCTTC.

The rearrangement links TRBV7-9 to TRBJ2-7, with D perhaps matching TRBD1 (5 bases). In germline, CDR1 is SEHNR, CDR2 FQNEAQ (reference sequence). V was trimmed by 1 base and J by 3 bases, leaving 10 bases between them. CDR3 length: 14 residues. CDR3: CASSLVVQGYEQYF. The DNA for the CDR3 is TGTGCCAGCAGCTTAGTAGTGCAGGGCTACGAGCAGTACTTC.

The rearrangement uses TRBV28 and TRBJ1-1, with TRBD1 as a possible D gene (5 bases). This CDR3 contains 13 residues. The germline V and J ends were trimmed by 6 bases and 11 bases, with 19 bases remaining between them. Germline V gives CDR1 MDHEN, CDR2 SYDVKM. CDR3 bases: TGTGCCAGCAGCCCCCGATCTTCCGGGGGGGCTTTCTTT. This gives the protein CASSPRSSGGAFF.

This clone appeared a single time. The chain has TRBV4-1 and TRBJ1-2, with D unresolved. The germline V and J ends were trimmed by 0 bases and 0 bases, with 11 bases remaining between them. Germline CDR1 is MGHRA and CDR2 is YSYEKL. This CDR3 spans 16 amino acids. The CDR3 DNA follows: TGCGCCAGCAGCCAAGATATGGCAGAAACTAACTATGGCTACACCTTC. Its translation: CASSQDMAETNYGYTF.

The J gene is TRBJ1-4, the V gene TRBV5-4, with 10 bases identical to TRBD1. The CDR3 has 15 residues. With V trimmed by 3 bases and J by 8 bases, 7 bases remained unmatched. In germline, CDR1 is SGHNT, CDR2 YYREEE (reference sequence). The CDR3 protein is CASSSPGQGREKLFF. The CDR3 DNA sequence: TGTGCCAGCAGCTCTCCGGGACAGGGGAGAGAAAAACTGTTTTTT.

The chain combines TRBV14 with TRBJ1-2; D remains ambiguous. Germline-derived CDR1 and CDR2 are SGHDN and FVKESK. Trimming stripped 0 bases from V and 5 bases from J, with 13 bases between. CDR3 length equals 15 residues. The CDR3 spells CASSQDTWLGYGYTF. CDR3 DNA sequence: TGTGCCAGCAGCCAAGATACATGGCTCGGGTATGGCTACACCTTC.

V is TRBV27 and J is TRBJ2-2; D gene ambiguous. The CDR3 has 15 residues. The germline gives CDR1 MNHEY, CDR2 SMNVEV (reference sequence). V dropped 6 bases and J dropped 0 bases, with 11 bases sitting between them. The CDR3 loop reads CASSSLAANTGELFF. The CDR3 DNA follows: TGTGCCAGCAGCTCCCTGGCTGCGAACACCGGGGAGCTGTTTTTT.

This chain links TRBV24-1 with TRBJ2-5; 9 bases align to TRBD1. The CDR3 consists of 15 residues. Germline CDR1 KGHDR, CDR2 SFDVKD. Trimming took 2 bases from V and 4 from J; bases not matched to a gene: 4. The CDR3 bases are TGTGCCACCAGTGATTGGGACAGGGCCCGAGAGACCCAGTACTTC. It codes for CATSDWDRARETQYF.

This clone was picked up a small number of times. The rearrangement links TRBV4-2 to TRBJ2-1; 9 bases match TRBD2. The germline CDR1 and CDR2 sequences are LGHNA and YNFKEQ. The CDR3 is 16 amino acids. With V trimmed by 4 bases and J by 8 bases, 12 bases remained unmatched. CDR3 DNA: TGTGCCAGCAGCCCTTGGGCGGGGACTAGCACCGATGAGCAGTTCTTC. Its protein product is CASSPWAGTSTDEQFF.

A few counts support this clone. The J gene is TRBJ1-4, the V gene TRBV5-1; 9 bases agree with TRBD1. J lost 8 bases, V lost 3 bases, and 5 bases had no gene match. CDR1 and CDR2 (germline): SGHRS, YFSETQ. The CDR3 consists of 14 residues. CDR3 sequence (DNA): TGCGCCAGCAGCTCGGCCGGGACAGGGGAAAAACTGTTTTTT. Translation: CASSSAGTGEKLFF.

The chain uses TRBV15 and TRBJ2-3, with 7 positions matching TRBD2. Trimming took 8 bases from V and 2 from J; bases not matched to a gene: 7. CDR1 is LNHNV, CDR2 YYDKDF, per germline (reference sequence). This CDR3 spans 14 amino acids. CDR3 sequence: CATSGTNPTDTQYF. The CDR3 DNA reads TGTGCCACCTCCGGGACTAACCCCACAGATACGCAGTATTTT.

The chain uses TRBV6-1 and TRBJ1-2; D uncertain. Germline CDR1 MNHNS, CDR2 SASEGT. The CDR3 covers 14 residues. V lost 0 bases to trimming and J lost 5 bases, with 10 bases between them. Here the CDR3 DNA reads TGTGCCAGCAGTGAAGCTCTCGCGGTGTATGGCTACACCTTC. It codes for CASSEALAVYGYTF.